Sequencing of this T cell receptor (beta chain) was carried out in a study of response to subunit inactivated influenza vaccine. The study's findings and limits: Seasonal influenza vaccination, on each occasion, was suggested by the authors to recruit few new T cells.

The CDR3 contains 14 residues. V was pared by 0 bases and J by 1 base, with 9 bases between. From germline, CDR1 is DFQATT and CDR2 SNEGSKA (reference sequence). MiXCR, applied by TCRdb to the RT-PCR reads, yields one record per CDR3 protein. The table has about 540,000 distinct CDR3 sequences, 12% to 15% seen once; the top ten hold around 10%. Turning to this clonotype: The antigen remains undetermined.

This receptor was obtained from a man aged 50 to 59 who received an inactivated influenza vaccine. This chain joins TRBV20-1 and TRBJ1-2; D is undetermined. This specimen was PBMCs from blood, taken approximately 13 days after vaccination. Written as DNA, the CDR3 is TGCAGTGCTAGAGATCGAACTGATAACTATGGCTACACCTTC. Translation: CSARDRTDNYGYTF.